The next 7 T cell receptor beta chains were all read from a single sample in a study of blood T cell repertoires in COVID-19. Produced via immunoSEQ multiplex PCR; TCRdb's table is partial and in-frame only. In the table there are more than 130,000 clones, around 80% of which are singletons. Sample: peripheral blood. The receptors here all came from a human donor in a cohort sampled during active COVID-19.

This clone was observed at least ten times. The V and J genes are TRBV7-9 and TRBJ1-1; D possibly corresponds to TRBD1 (5 bases). The V and J ends lost 5 bases and 4 bases respectively, with 17 bases between them. The CDR3 is made up of 15 amino acids. Germline lookup yields CDR1 SEHNR and CDR2 FQNEAQ (reference sequence). CDR3 bases: TGTGCCAGCAGCCCCCGGGGGGGGAGGAGCACTGAAGCTTTCTTT. Its protein is CASSPRGGRSTEAFF.

This chain joins TRBV5-1 and TRBJ1-6; the D gene is possibly TRBD1 (6 bases). V shed 0 bases and J shed 7 bases, with 11 bases lying between them. The CDR3 spans 15 residues. Germline V lookup: CDR1 SGHRS, CDR2 YFSETQ. The CDR3 coding sequence is TGCGCCAGCAGCTTGGTGACAGGTGCCAATTCACCCCTCCACTTT. This translates into CASSLVTGANSPLHF.

The chain carries TRBV9 and TRBJ1-4, with D possibly being TRBD1 (5 bases). Trimming shortened V by 5 bases and J by 10 bases, and 18 bases separated the two germline ends. The CDR3 runs 14 residues. The germline V gene has CDR1 SGDLS and CDR2 YYNGEE. In nucleotides, the CDR3 is TGTGCCAGCAGTGAATATAGTGGGAGGGGAAAACTGTTTTTT. Translation gives CASSEYSGRGKLFF.

The chain is built from TRBV24-1 and TRBJ1-6; tentative D call: TRBD1 (5 bases). Trimming left V 4 bases short and J 7 bases short, with 7 bases between. From germline, CDR1 is KGHDR and CDR2 SFDVKD. This CDR3 region has 13 residues. CDR3 amino acids: CATSEGANSPLHF. In nucleotides, the CDR3 is TGTGCCACCAGTGAAGGGGCGAATTCACCCCTCCACTTT.

The rearrangement uses TRBV18 and TRBJ2-5; possibly TRBD1 for D (5 bases). The CDR3 contains 15 residues. Trimming took off 3 bases at V and 4 bases at J, with 15 bases between the two ends. Germline CDR1 KGHSH, CDR2 LQKENI. CDR3 in amino acids: CASSPIEGAGETQYF. Written as DNA, the CDR3 is TGTGCCAGCTCACCCATAGAAGGGGCAGGAGAGACCCAGTACTTC.

The V and J genes are TRBV29-1 and TRBJ2-7, with D perhaps matching TRBD1 (5 bases). CDR3 length: 12 residues. The germline V gene encodes CDR1 SQVTM and CDR2 ANQGSEA. V lost 3 bases, J lost 3 bases, and 9 bases lay in between. CDR3: CSVETANYEQYF. The DNA for the CDR3 is TGCAGCGTTGAGACAGCGAACTACGAGCAGTACTTC.

The J gene is TRBJ2-2, the V gene TRBV5-6; 8 bases agree with TRBD1. The CDR3 spans 17 residues. From germline, CDR1 is SGHDT and CDR2 YYEEEE. With V trimmed by 0 bases and J by 3 bases, 7 bases remained unmatched. CDR3 DNA: TGTGCCAGCAGCTTGGGTCCAGGGGGCGCCTACACCGGGGAGCTGTTTTTT. Amino acid sequence: CASSLGPGGAYTGELFF. The whole variable domain, remainder taken from reference TRBV5-6 and TRBJ2-2, is DAGVTQSPTHLIKTRGQQVTLRCSPKSGHDTVSWYQQALGQGPQFIFQYYEEEERQRGNFPDRFSGHQFPNYSSELNVNALLLGDSALYLCASSLGPGGAYTGELFFGEGSRLTVL.